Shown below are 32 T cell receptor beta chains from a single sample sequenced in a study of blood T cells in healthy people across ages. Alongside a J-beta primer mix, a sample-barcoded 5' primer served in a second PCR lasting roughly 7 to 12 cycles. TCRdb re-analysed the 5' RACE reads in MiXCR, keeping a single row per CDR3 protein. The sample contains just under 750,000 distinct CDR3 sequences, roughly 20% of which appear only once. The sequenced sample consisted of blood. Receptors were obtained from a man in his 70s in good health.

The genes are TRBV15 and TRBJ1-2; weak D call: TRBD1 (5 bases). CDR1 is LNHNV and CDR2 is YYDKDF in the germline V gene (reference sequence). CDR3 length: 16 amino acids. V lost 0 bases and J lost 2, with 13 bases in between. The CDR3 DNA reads TGTGCCACCAGCAGAGAGGGACCACCAGGGAACTATGGCTACACCTTC. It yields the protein CATSREGPPGNYGYTF.

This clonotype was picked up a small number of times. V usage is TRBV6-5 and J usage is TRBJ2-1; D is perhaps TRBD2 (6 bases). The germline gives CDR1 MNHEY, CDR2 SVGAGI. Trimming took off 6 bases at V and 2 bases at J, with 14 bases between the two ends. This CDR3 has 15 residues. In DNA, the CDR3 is TGTGCCAGCAGCGCTACTAGCCAGGCCTACAATGAGCAGTTCTTC. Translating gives CASSATSQAYNEQFF.

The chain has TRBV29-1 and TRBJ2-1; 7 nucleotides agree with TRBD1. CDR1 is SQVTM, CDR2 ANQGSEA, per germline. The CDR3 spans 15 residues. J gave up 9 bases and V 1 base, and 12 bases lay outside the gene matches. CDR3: CSVEASGGYLGEQFF. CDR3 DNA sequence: TGCAGCGTTGAAGCCTCAGGGGGTTATCTTGGTGAGCAGTTCTTC.

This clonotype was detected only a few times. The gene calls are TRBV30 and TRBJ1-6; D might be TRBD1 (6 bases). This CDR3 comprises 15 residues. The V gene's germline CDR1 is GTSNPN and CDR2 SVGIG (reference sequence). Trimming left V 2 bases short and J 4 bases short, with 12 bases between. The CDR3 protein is CAWSQGTGYNSPLHF. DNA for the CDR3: TGTGCCTGGAGTCAGGGGACCGGGTATAATTCACCCCTCCACTTT.

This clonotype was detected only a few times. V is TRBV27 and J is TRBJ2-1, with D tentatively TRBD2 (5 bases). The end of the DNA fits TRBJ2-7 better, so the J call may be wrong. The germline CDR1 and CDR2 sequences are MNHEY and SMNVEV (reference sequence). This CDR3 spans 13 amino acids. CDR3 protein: CASSCRDCYEQYF. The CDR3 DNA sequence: TGTGCCAGCAGTTGCCGGGATTGCTACGAGCAGTACTTC.

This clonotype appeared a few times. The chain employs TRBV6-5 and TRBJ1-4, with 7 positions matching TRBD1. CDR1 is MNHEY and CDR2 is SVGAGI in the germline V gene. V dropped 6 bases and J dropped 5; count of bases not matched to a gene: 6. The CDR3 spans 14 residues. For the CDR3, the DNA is TGTGCCAGCAGATCGACAGGGCTAAATGAAAAACTGTTTTTT. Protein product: CASRSTGLNEKLFF.

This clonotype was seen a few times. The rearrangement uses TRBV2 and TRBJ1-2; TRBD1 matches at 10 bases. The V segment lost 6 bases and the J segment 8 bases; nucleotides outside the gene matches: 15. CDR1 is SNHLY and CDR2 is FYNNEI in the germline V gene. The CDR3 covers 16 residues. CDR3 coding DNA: TGTGCCAGCAGGGTTGGACAGGGGGTCTTGGTCGGAGGCTACACCTTC. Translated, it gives CASRVGQGVLVGGYTF.

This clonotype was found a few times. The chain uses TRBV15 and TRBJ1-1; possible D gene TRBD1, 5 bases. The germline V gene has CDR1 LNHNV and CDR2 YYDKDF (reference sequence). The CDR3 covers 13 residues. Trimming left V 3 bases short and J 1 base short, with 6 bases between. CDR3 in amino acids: CATSRTANTEAFF. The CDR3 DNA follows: TGTGCCACCAGCAGGACAGCGAACACTGAAGCTTTCTTT.

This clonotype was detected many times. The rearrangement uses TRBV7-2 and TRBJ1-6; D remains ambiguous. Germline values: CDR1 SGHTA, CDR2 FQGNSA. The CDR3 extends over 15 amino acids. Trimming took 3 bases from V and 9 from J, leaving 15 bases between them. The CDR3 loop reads CASSFSRGSGSPLHF. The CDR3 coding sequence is TGTGCCAGCAGCTTTTCCCGGGGAAGTGGTTCACCCCTCCACTTT.

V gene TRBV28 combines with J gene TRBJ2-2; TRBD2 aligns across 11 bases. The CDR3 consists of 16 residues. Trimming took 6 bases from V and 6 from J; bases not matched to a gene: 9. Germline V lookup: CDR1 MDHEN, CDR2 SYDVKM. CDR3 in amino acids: CASSPSTSGESGELFF. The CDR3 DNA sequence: TGTGCCAGCAGCCCCTCGACTAGCGGGGAATCCGGGGAGCTGTTTTTT.

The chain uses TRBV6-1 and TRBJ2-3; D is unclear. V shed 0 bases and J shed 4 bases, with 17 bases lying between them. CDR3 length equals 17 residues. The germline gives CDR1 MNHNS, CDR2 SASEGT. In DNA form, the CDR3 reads TGTGCCAGCAGTGAAGCGCTTCTGGGAAAGCGAGCAGATACGCAGTATTTT. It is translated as CASSEALLGKRADTQYF.

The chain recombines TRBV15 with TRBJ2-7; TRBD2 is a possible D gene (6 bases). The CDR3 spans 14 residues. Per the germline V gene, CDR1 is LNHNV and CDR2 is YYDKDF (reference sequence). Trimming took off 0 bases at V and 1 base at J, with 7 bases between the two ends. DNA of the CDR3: TGTGCCACCAGCAGAGAGGGGGGTTCCTACGAGCAGTACTTC. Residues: CATSREGGSYEQYF.

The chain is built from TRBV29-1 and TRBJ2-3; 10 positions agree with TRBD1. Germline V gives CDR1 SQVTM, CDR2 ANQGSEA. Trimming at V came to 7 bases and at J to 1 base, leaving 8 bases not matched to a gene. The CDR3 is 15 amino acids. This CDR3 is CSAATGGTGTDTQYF. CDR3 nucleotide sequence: TGCAGCGCCGCGACAGGGGGCACAGGCACAGATACGCAGTATTTT.

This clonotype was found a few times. Here the CDR3 DNA reads TGTGCCAGCAGCGTAGCTTTAGGGCATCGGACAGATACGCAGTATTTT. This gives the protein CASSVALGHRTDTQYF. The chain has TRBV9 and TRBJ2-3; D remains unclear. Germline lookup yields CDR1 SGDLS and CDR2 YYNGEE. V was trimmed by 0 bases and J by 3 bases, leaving 14 bases between them. The CDR3 contains 16 residues. The full variable domain, with the rest looked up from reference TRBV9 and TRBJ2-3, is DSGVTQTPKHLITATGQRVTLRCSPRSGDLSVYWYQQSLDQGLQFLIQYYNGEERAKGNILERFSAQQFPDLHSELNLSSLELGDSALYFCASSVALGHRTDTQYFGPGTRLTVL.

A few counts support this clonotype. The CDR3 here is CASSVDRGTNEKLFF. As DNA, the CDR3 is TGTGCCAGCAGCGTAGACAGGGGGACTAATGAAAAACTGTTTTTT. J is TRBJ1-4 and V is TRBV7-9; 9 nucleotides align to TRBD1. This CDR3 region has 15 residues. With V trimmed by 5 bases and J by 2 bases, 3 bases remained unmatched. The germline V gene has CDR1 SEHNR and CDR2 FQNEAQ (reference sequence).

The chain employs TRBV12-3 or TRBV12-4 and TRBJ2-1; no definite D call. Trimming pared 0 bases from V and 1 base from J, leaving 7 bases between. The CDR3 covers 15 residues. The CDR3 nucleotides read TGTGCCAGCAGTTTAGCATTTAGGTCCTACAATGAGCAGTTCTTC. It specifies CASSLAFRSYNEQFF.

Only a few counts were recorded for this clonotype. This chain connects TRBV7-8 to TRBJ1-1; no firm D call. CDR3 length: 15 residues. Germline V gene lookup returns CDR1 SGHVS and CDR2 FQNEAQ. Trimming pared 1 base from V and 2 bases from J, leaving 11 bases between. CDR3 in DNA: TGTGCCAGCAGCTTAGAGCGAAACGCAAACACTGAAGCTTTCTTT. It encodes CASSLERNANTEAFF. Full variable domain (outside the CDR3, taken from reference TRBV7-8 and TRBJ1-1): GAGVSQSPRYKVAKRGQDVALRCDPISGHVSLFWYQQALGQGPEFLTYFQNEAQLDKSGLPSDRFFAERPEGSVSTLKIQRTQQEDSAVYLCASSLERNANTEAFFGQGTRLTVV.

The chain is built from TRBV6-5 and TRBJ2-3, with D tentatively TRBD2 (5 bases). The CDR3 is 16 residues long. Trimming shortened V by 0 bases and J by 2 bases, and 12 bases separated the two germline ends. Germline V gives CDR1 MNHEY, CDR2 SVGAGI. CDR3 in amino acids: CASSYSSLASTDTQYF. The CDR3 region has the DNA TGTGCCAGCAGTTACTCGAGTCTAGCTTCCACAGATACGCAGTATTTT.

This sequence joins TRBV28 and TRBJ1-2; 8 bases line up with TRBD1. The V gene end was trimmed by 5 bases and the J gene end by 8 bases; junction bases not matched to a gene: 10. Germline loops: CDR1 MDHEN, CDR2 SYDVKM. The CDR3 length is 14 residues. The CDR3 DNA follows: TGTGCCAGCAGTGGAGGGACAGGTTTGAACGGCTACACCTTC. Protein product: CASSGGTGLNGYTF.

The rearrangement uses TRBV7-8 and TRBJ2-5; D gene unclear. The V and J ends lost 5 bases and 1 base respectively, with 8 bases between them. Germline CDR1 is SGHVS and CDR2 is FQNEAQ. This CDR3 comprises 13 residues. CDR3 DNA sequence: TGTGCCAGCAGCCTCCGATTCCAAGAGACCCAGTACTTC. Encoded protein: CASSLRFQETQYF.

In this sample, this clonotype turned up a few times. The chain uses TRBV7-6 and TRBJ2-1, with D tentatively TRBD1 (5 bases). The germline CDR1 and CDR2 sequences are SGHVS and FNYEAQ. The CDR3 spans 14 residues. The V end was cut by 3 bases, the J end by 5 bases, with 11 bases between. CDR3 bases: TGTGCCAGCAGCTTGCGACAGTTGAACAATGAGCAGTTCTTC. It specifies CASSLRQLNNEQFF.

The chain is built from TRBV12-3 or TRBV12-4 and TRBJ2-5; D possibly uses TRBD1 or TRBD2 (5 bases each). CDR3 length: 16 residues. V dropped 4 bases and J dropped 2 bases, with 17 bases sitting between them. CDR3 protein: CASSSGGWTVQETQYF. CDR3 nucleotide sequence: TGTGCCAGCAGTTCTGGGGGATGGACTGTACAAGAGACCCAGTACTTC.

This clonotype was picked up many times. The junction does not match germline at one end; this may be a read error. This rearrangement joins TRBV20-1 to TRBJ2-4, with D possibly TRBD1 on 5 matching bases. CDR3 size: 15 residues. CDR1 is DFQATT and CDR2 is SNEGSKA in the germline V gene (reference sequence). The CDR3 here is CSAGDRLLAKNIQYF. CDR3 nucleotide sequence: TGCAGTGCTGGAGACAGACTTTTAGCCAAAAACATTCAGTACTTC.

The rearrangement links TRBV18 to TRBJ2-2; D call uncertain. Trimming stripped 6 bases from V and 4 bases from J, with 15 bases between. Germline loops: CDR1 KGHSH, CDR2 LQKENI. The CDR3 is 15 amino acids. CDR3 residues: CASSRTQKGTGELFF. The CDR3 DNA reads TGTGCCAGCTCTCGCACTCAGAAAGGCACCGGGGAGCTGTTTTTT.

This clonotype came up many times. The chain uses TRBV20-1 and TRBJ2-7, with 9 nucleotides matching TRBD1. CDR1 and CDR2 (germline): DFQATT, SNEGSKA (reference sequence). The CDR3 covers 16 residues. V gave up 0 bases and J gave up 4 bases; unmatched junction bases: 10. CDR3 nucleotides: TGCAGTGCTAGAGAGAGACGGGACAGGGTTTCGTACGAGCAGTACTTC. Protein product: CSARERRDRVSYEQYF.

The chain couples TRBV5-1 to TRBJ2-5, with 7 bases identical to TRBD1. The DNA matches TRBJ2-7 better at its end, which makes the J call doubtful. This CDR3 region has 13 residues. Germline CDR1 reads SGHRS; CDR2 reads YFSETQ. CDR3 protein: CASSLYRGHEQYF. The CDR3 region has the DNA TGCGCCAGCAGCTTATACAGGGGCCACGAGCAGTACTTC.

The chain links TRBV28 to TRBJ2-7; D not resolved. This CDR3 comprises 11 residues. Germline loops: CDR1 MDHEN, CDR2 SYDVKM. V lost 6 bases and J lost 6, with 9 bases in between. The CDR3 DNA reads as TGTGCCAGCAGCCCGGGCGTCGAGCAGTACGTC. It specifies CASSPGVEQYV.

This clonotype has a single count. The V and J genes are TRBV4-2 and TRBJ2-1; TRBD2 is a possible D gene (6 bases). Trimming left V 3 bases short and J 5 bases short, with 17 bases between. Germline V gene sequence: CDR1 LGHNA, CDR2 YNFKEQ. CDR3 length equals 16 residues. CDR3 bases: TGTGCCAGCAGCCATCCCGCTGGCGGGGTCAACAATGAGCAGTTCTTC. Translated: CASSHPAGGVNNEQFF.

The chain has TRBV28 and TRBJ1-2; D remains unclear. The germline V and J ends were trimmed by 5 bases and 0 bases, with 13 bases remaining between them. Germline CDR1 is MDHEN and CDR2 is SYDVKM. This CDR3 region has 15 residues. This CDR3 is CASSQEDTANYGYTF. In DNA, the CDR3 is TGTGCCAGCAGTCAAGAAGACACGGCTAACTATGGCTACACCTTC.

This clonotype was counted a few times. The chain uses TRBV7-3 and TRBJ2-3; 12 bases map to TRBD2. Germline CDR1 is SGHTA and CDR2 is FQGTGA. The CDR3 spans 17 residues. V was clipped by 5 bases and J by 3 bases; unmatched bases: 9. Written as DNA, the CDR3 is TGTGCCAGCAGCCCCAGACTAGCGGGAGAGATGACAGATACGCAGTATTTT. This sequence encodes CASSPRLAGEMTDTQYF.

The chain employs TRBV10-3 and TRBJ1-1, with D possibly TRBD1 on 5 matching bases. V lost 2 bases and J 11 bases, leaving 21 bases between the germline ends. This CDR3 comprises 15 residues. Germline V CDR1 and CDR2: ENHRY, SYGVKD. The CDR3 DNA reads TGTGCCATCAGTGAGGGTAGTCAGACCGTCGGGACGGCTTTCTTT. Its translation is CAISEGSQTVGTAFF.

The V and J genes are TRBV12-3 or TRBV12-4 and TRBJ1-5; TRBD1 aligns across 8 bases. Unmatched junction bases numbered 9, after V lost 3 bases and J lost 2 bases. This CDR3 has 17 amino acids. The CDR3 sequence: CASSFSPTGARNQPQHF. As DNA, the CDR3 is TGTGCCAGCAGTTTCTCCCCGACAGGGGCGCGCAATCAGCCCCAGCATTTT.